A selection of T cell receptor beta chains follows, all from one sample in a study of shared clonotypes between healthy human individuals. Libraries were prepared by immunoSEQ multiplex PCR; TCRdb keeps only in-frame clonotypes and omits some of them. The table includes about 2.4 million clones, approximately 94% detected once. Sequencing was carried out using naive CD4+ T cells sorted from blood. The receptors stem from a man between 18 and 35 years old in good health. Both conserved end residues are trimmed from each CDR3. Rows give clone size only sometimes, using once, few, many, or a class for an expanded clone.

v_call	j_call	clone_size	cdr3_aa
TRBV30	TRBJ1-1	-	AWSYQRTGGIPTEAF
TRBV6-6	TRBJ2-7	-	ASSRLEGQGIGEQY
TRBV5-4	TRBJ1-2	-	ASSLGFGSVYGYT
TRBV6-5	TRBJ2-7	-	ASSYLGTGVLYEQY
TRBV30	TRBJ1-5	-	ALGQGKMGNQPQH
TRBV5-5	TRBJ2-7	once	ASSLIAGRSYEQY
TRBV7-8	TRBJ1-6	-	ASSYRVENSPLH
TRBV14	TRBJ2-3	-	ASSPWTRGPTDTQY
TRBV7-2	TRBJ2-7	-	ASSLRTASYEQY
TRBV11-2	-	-	ASSRTYEQY
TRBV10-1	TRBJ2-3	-	ASSESTSVGDTQY
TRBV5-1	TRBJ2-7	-	ASSSFGVAPFREQY
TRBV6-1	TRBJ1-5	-	ASSGGQGRNQPQH
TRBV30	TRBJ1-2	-	AWSNSYGYT
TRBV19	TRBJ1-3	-	ASSSQELGSGNTIY
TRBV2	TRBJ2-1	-	ASSELGNNEQF
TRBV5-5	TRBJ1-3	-	ASSSTGQISGNTIY
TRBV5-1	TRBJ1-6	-	ASSLNSANSPLH
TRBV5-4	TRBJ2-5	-	ASSLTSGATRETQY
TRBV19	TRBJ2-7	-	ASSPGQGPYEQY
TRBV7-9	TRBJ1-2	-	ASSLDSIQSGGYT
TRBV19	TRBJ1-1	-	ASSSRPNTEAF
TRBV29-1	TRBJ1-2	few	SAMDRVDYGYT
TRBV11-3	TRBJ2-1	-	ASSLDRAYNEQF
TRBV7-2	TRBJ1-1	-	ASSLAGGVNTEAF
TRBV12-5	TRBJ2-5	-	ASGLYPRGGGWETQY
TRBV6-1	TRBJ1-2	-	ASSGRGYGYT
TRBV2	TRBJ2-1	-	ASSESGSGEQF
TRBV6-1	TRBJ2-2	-	ASREGLTGELF
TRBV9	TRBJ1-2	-	ASSESGTPYYGYT
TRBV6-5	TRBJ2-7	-	ASSYSTTSGYEQY
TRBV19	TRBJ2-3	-	ASSMGVGASQY
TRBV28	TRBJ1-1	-	ASSLLGLKAF
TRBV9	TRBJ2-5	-	ASSPLGDRGQETQY
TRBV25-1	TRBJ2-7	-	ASSEDGASYEQY
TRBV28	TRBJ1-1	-	ASKQLNTEAF
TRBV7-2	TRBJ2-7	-	ASSNNRGASYEQY
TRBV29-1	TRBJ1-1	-	SVQNTEAF
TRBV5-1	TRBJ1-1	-	ASSLRQNTEAF
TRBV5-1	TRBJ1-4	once	ASSFWRFNEKLF
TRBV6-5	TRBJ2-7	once	ASSWTSGPYEQY
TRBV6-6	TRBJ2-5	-	ASREGQGFGETQY
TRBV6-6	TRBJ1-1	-	ASSYLENTEAF
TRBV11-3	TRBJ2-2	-	ASSPFSGGARNTGELF
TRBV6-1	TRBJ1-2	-	ASRGGLAGYT
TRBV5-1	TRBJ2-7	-	ASSLGQHYEQY
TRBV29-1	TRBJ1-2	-	SGVPLGGKANYGYT
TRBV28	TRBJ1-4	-	ASSVGQAGRNEKLF
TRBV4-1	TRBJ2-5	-	ASSQAGTGGSQETQY